These T cell receptor beta chains were read from a single sample in a study of shared clonotypes between healthy human individuals. The data were produced by immunoSEQ multiplex PCR, yet TCRdb's version contains in-frame clones alone and is incomplete. The table shows approximately 2.4 million clones, with approximately 95% occurring only once. Sequences were obtained from naive CD4+ T cells sorted from blood. Receptor source: a man in his late teens or twenties in good health. CDR3s include the opening cysteine and the closing phenylalanine or tryptophan. D genes are given only for firm matches. The listing skips clone size in some rows; elsewhere it reads once, few, many or a size class.

size | J | D | V | DNA | CDR3
NA | TRBJ2-1 | NA | TRBV5-4 | TGTGCCAGCAGCCAGCAAGAACCAGATTTGAAGCAGTTCTTC | CASSQQEPDLKQFF
NA | TRBJ1-2 | NA | TRBV30 | TGTGCCTGGAGTGTGGGGGGACGGGATGGCTACACCTTC | CAWSVGGRDGYTF
NA | TRBJ1-5 | NA | TRBV19 | TGTGCCAGTAGTCGCTTCAATCAGCCCCAGCATTTT | CASSRFNQPQHF
NA | TRBJ2-7 | NA | TRBV2 | TGTGCCAGCAGGAGGGAAGCCTACGAGCAGTACTTC | CASRREAYEQYF
NA | TRBJ2-7 | NA | TRBV18 | TGTGCCAGCTCACCCCGGGGTTTAAGCTCCTACGAGCAGTACTTC | CASSPRGLSSYEQYF
NA | TRBJ2-2 | TRBD2 | TRBV30 | TGTGCCTGGACTCGCGGGGGGAACACCGGGGAGCTGTTTTTT | CAWTRGGNTGELFF
NA | TRBJ1-4 | NA | TRBV28 | TGTGCCAGCAGTCCCGGGACCGCTCAATTAGATGAAAAACTGTTTTTT | CASSPGTAQLDEKLFF
NA | TRBJ2-4 | TRBD1 | TRBV2 | TGTGCCAGCACAGAGGGGACAGGGGAAAACATTCAGTACTTC | CASTEGTGENIQYF
NA | TRBJ1-2 | NA | TRBV27 | TGTGCCAGCAGTTTTTACAGTAACTATGGCTACACCTTC | CASSFYSNYGYTF
NA | TRBJ2-1 | TRBD2 | TRBV6-6 | TGTGCCACCGGGACTAGCGATGTAAATGAGCAGTTCTTC | CATGTSDVNEQFF
NA | TRBJ2-7 | NA | TRBV7-8 | TGTGCCAGCAGCTTAAAGGTAGAGCCCTACGAGCAGTACTTC | CASSLKVEPYEQYF
NA | TRBJ2-7 | NA | TRBV15 | TGTGCCACCTCACGAAGGGACCGTCTAAGGGAGCAGTACTTC | CATSRRDRLREQYF
NA | TRBJ1-4 | TRBD1 | TRBV19 | TGTGCCAGTAGATCACAGGGGTCCAATGAAAAACTGTTTTTT | CASRSQGSNEKLFF
NA | TRBJ1-1 | TRBD1 | TRBV27 | TGTGCCAGCAGTTTCAGGGACAGGAGGGCTGAAGCTTTCTTT | CASSFRDRRAEAFF
NA | TRBJ2-5 | TRBD2 | TRBV7-9 | TGTGCCAGCAGCCGCGGACTAGCCCAAGAGACCCAGTACTTC | CASSRGLAQETQYF
NA | TRBJ2-5 | TRBD1 | TRBV4-1 | TGCGCCAGCAACCCGACAGGGGAGGAGACCCAGTACTTC | CASNPTGEETQYF
NA | TRBJ1-2 | NA | TRBV6-5 | TGTGCCAGCAGTTCACGGACAAGGGGTGGCTACACCTTC | CASSSRTRGGYTF
once | TRBJ1-4 | TRBD1 | TRBV10-2 | TGCGCCAGCAGTGAGTCGGGACAGGGGATGGAAAAACTGTTTTTT | CASSESGQGMEKLFF
NA | TRBJ1-5 | NA | TRBV9 | TGTGCCAGCAGCGTAGAGGCAGCTGGTCAGCCCCAGCATTTT | CASSVEAAGQPQHF